This T cell receptor beta chain was sequenced in a study of T cell changes during pregnancy in multiple sclerosis. Sequencing used immunoSEQ multiplex PCR; TCRdb keeps in-frame clones, though not all of them. The sample has some 49,000 clones, about 90% seen once. After removal of 6 bases from V and 3 bases from J, the junction contained 7 bases not matched to a gene. Germline V gene sequence: CDR1 MDHEN, CDR2 SYDVKM. The CDR3 length is 15 residues. This clonotype originated in a female donor in good health, enrolled as a control in a pregnancy study. This chain joins TRBV28 and TRBJ2-1; 8 bases fit TRBD1. The sample in question was peripheral blood, obtained after pregnancy. The CDR3: CASSRGQVNYNEQFF. The CDR3 DNA sequence: TGTGCCAGCAGCAGGGGACAGGTAAACTACAATGAGCAGTTCTTC.